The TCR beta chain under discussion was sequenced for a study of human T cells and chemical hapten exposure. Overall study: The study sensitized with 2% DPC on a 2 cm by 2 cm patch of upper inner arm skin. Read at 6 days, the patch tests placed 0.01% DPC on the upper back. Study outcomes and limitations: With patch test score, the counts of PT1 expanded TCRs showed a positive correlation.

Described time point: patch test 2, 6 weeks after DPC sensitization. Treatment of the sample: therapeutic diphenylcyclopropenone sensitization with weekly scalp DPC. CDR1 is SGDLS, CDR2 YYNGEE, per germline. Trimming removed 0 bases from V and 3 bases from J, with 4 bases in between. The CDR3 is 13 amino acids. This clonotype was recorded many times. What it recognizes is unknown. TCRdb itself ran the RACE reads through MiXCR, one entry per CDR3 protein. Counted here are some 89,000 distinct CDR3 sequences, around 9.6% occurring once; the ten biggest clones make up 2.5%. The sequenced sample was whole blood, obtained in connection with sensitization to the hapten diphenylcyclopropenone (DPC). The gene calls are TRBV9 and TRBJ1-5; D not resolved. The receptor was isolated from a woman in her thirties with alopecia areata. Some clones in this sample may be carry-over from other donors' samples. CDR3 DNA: TGTGCCAGCAGCGTAGATACCAATCAGCCCCAGCATTTT. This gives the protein CASSVDTNQPQHF.